A selection of T cell receptor beta chains follows, all from one sample in a study of T cells in Graves' hyperthyroidism and ophthalmopathy. TCRdb re-called the multiplex PCR reads through MiXCR, storing one row per CDR3 protein. This table has about 640,000 distinct CDR3 sequences, more than 20% appearing once. Sequenced material: blood. The receptor source for this set is a man in his thirties or forties with Graves' ophthalmopathy. The CDR3 runs from the conserved cysteine through the conserved F or W. A D gene is named only where the DNA matches it firmly. Expanded clones are given a class, and other clones once, few, many or no size at all.

v_gene,d_gene,abundance,j_gene,len,CDR3aa,CDR3nt
TRBV6-1,.,many,TRBJ1-1,13,CASSEDGGTEAFF,TGTGCCAGCAGTGAAGACGGAGGAACTGAAGCTTTCTTT
TRBV6-2/TRBV6-3,TRBD2,many,TRBJ2-5,16,CASVGRAGSYQETQYF,TGTGCCAGCGTAGGTCGAGCGGGATCGTACCAAGAGACCCAGTACTTC
TRBV30,.,few,TRBJ2-7,12,CAWNAGSYEQYF,TGTGCCTGGAATGCCGGCTCCTACGAGCAGTACTTC
TRBV20-1,TRBD1,.,TRBJ1-3,14,CSAVGQPSGNTIYF,TGCAGTGCCGTGGGACAGCCCTCTGGAAACACCATATATTTT
TRBV14,.,few,TRBJ2-1,13,CASSQDGLNEQFF,TGTGCCAGCAGTCAAGACGGCCTCAATGAGCAGTTCTTC
TRBV20-1,.,.,TRBJ1-6,16,CSATPTAKTVNSPLHF,TGCAGTGCTACCCCGACAGCCAAGACTGTAAATTCACCCCTCCACTTT
TRBV5-1,TRBD2,few,TRBJ2-7,15,CASSSHLAGGYEQYF,TGCGCCAGCAGCTCCCACTTAGCGGGGGGCTACGAGCAGTACTTC
TRBV13,.,many,TRBJ1-4,13,CASSLPSGEKLFF,TGTGCCAGCAGCTTACCCTCGGGAGAAAAACTGTTTTTT
TRBV7-2,TRBD2,.,TRBJ2-7,14,CASSWGGGGNEQYF,TGTGCCAGCAGCTGGGGGGGGGGGGGAAACGAGCAGTACTTC
TRBV7-2,.,.,TRBJ2-3,16,CASSLGRGMSTDTQYF,TGTGCCAGCAGCTTAGGAAGGGGAATGAGCACAGATACGCAGTATTTT
TRBV11-2,.,.,TRBJ2-5,16,CASSLPYRDRKETQYF,TGTGCCAGCAGCTTACCCTACAGGGACCGCAAAGAGACCCAGTACTTC
TRBV30,TRBD2,.,TRBJ2-1,13,CASSGKTYNEQFF,TGTGCCTCTAGCGGGAAGACCTACAATGAGCAGTTCTTC
TRBV20-1,.,.,TRBJ2-1,15,CSAKGSTSSYNEQFF,TGCAGTGCCAAAGGTAGCACAAGCTCCTACAATGAGCAGTTCTTC
TRBV28,.,many,TRBJ1-6,14,CASSLTAANSPLHF,TGTGCCAGCAGCTTGACGGCCGCCAATTCACCCCTCCACTTT
TRBV2,TRBD2,few,TRBJ2-3,15,CASRTGLADTDTQYF,TGTGCCAGCAGAACCGGACTAGCAGACACAGATACGCAGTATTTT
TRBV20-1,TRBD2,few,TRBJ2-1,15,CSARDLLAALDEQFF,TGCAGTGCTAGAGACCTACTAGCGGCATTGGATGAGCAGTTCTTC
TRBV11-2,.,many,TRBJ2-3,18,CASSTTHAAGALTDTQYF,TGTGCCAGCAGCACTACTCACGCGGCAGGCGCACTCACAGATACGCAGTATTTT
TRBV10-3,.,.,TRBJ2-2,15,CAISDHSANTGELFF,TGTGCCATCAGTGATCACTCCGCGAACACCGGGGAGCTGTTTTTT
TRBV9,TRBD1,few,TRBJ1-3,17,CASSVGSGTDSGNTIYF,TGTGCCAGCAGCGTAGGTTCCGGGACAGACTCTGGAAACACCATATATTTT
TRBV28,TRBD2,.,TRBJ2-1,13,CASSSSRLAVGVF,TGTGCCAGCAGTTCCAGCCGACTAGCGGTGGGGGTCTTC
TRBV27,.,.,TRBJ2-1,12,CASSPRPDEQFF,TGTGCCAGCAGTCCCCGTCCGGATGAGCAGTTCTTC
TRBV12-3/TRBV12-4,TRBD1,few,TRBJ2-7,14,CASSPRDRGLKQYF,TGTGCCAGCAGCCCCCGGGACAGGGGTCTCAAGCAGTACTTC
TRBV15,TRBD2,few,TRBJ2-2,16,CATSREAGGNTGELFF,TGTGCCACCAGCAGAGAAGCGGGAGGTAACACCGGGGAGCTGTTTTTT
TRBV20-1,TRBD2,.,TRBJ2-7,16,CSARVSSGTSSYEQYF,TGCAGTGCTAGAGTCTCAAGCGGGACCAGCTCCTACGAGCAGTACTTC
TRBV11-2,.,many,TRBJ1-1,15,CASSLGPGPNTEAFF,TGTGCCAGCAGCTTAGGGCCAGGGCCGAACACTGAAGCTTTCTTT
TRBV24-1,TRBD1,.,TRBJ1-2,14,CATSDGTGGSGYTF,TGTGCCACCAGTGACGGGACAGGGGGCAGTGGCTACACCTTC
TRBV28,.,many,TRBJ2-7,13,CASSPRPTYEQYF,TGTGCCAGCAGTCCCCGGCCGACCTACGAGCAGTACTTC
TRBV20-1,TRBD2,.,TRBJ2-1,15,CSATGTSGRHNEQFF,TGCAGTGCTACCGGGACTAGCGGGAGACACAATGAGCAGTTCTTC
TRBV6-1,.,.,TRBJ1-6,16,CASSEHANIIGDLVHF,TGTGCCAGCAGTGAACACGCCAACATCATTGGGGACCTTGTCCACTTT
TRBV4-1,TRBD2,.,TRBJ2-2,17,CASSHLSGRAGTGELFF,TGCGCCAGCAGCCACCTTAGCGGGAGGGCCGGCACCGGGGAGCTGTTTTTT
TRBV29-1,.,few,TRBJ1-1,11,CSVELGTLAFF,TGCAGCGTTGAATTAGGGACATTAGCTTTCTTT
TRBV10-3,.,few,TRBJ1-4,14,CAISERSGGEKLFF,TGTGCCATCAGTGAGAGGAGTGGGGGAGAAAAACTGTTTTTT
TRBV27,.,.,TRBJ2-5,16,CASSLAAQVHQETQYF,TGTGCCAGCAGTTTAGCGGCACAGGTACACCAAGAGACCCAGTACTTC
TRBV5-6,.,many,TRBJ1-1,15,CASSLNVRRNTEAFF,TGTGCCAGCAGCTTGAACGTCAGGAGGAACACTGAAGCTTTCTTT
TRBV6-1,TRBD2,.,TRBJ2-7,15,CASSAVLAGVGEQYF,TGTGCCAGCAGTGCGGTTCTAGCGGGAGTTGGAGAGCAGTACTTC
TRBV5-5,.,few,TRBJ1-2,12,CASTKGDGGYTF,TGTGCCAGCACCAAAGGGGACGGCGGCTACACCTTC
TRBV12-3/TRBV12-4,.,many,TRBJ1-2,15,CASSLGGGINYGYTF,TGTGCCAGCAGTTTAGGAGGGGGTATTAACTATGGCTACACCTTC
TRBV19,.,few,TRBJ1-1,14,CASSIEGGPSEAFF,TGTGCCAGTAGTATAGAGGGGGGACCGTCTGAAGCTTTCTTT
TRBV6-1,TRBD2,many,TRBJ2-3,15,CASSASGSGTDTQYF,TGTGCCAGCAGCGCGAGCGGGAGCGGCACAGATACGCAGTATTTT
TRBV4-2,TRBD2,.,TRBJ2-1,17,CASSPLAGGPLDNEQFF,TGTGCCAGCAGCCCTCTAGCGGGAGGGCCTCTGGACAATGAGCAGTTCTTC
TRBV5-1,.,many,TRBJ2-1,17,CASSNLPGGETYNEQFF,TGCGCCAGCAGCAACCTGCCTGGCGGAGAAACCTACAATGAGCAGTTCTTC
TRBV20-1,.,many,TRBJ2-7,11,CSAGDTYEQYF,TGCAGTGCTGGAGACACTTACGAGCAGTACTTC
TRBV28,TRBD2,few,TRBJ2-5,14,CASSSISGTSGSYF,TGTGCCAGCAGTTCAATATCAGGGACTAGCGGGAGTTACTTC
TRBV28,TRBD1,few,TRBJ1-1,14,CASRATGGVWEAFF,TGTGCCAGCAGAGCCACAGGGGGCGTTTGGGAAGCTTTCTTT
TRBV11-2,TRBD2,many,TRBJ2-3,16,CASSAPGTSRSDTQYF,TGTGCCAGCAGCGCTCCGGGGACTAGCAGATCCGATACGCAGTATTTT
TRBV30,.,many,TRBJ2-1,14,CAWSVRGGGNEQFF,TGTGCCTGGAGTGTAAGGGGTGGGGGCAATGAGCAGTTCTTC